One sample yielded the 13 T cell receptor beta chains listed below, sequenced in a study of shared clonotypes between healthy human individuals. Assay used: immunoSEQ multiplex PCR; TCRdb lists only in-frame clones, some missing. The top ten clones hold around 0.14% of a sample with millions of clones, just over 90% of them seen once. Sample: naive CD4+ T cells sorted from blood. Subset meaning: CD45RA+ positively selected. These receptors all come from a man aged 18 to 35 in good health.

The chain combines TRBV5-1 with TRBJ2-3, with D perhaps assigned TRBD1 or TRBD2 (5 bases each). Trimming stripped 5 bases from V and 4 bases from J, with 20 bases between. The germline CDR1 and CDR2 sequences are SGHRS and YFSETQ. The CDR3 is 16 residues long. The CDR3 DNA is TGCGCCAGCAGTGGGACGGTCCTTAACGGGGCAGATACGCAGTATTTT. Residues: CASSGTVLNGADTQYF.

V gene TRBV9 combines with J gene TRBJ1-1; D gene uncertain. V was cut by 6 bases and J by 1 base, with 16 bases left in between. There are 15 residues in the CDR3. Germline V gene sequence: CDR1 SGDLS, CDR2 YYNGEE. In DNA, the CDR3 is TGTGCCAGCACCTTGGGAGGGAGGGAGAACACTGAAGCTTTCTTT. It encodes CASTLGGRENTEAFF.

This chain joins TRBV29-1 and TRBJ2-7, with D maybe TRBD2 (6 bases). There are 12 residues in the CDR3. Trimming stripped 1 base from V and 5 bases from J, with 9 bases between. Germline V gene data show CDR1 as SQVTM and CDR2 as ANQGSEA. This CDR3 reads CSVEGGGNEQYF. The CDR3 nucleotides are TGCAGCGTTGAAGGCGGAGGGAACGAGCAGTACTTC.

The V call is TRBV10-3, the J call TRBJ2-3; TRBD2 matches at 9 bases. The length of the CDR3 is 14 residues. Germline loops: CDR1 ENHRY, CDR2 SYGVKD. The junction had 4 bases not matched to a gene; V was cut back by 7 bases and J by 2 bases. CDR3 in amino acids: CAITLAGHTDTQYF. CDR3 nucleotides: TGTGCCATCACTCTAGCGGGACACACAGATACGCAGTATTTT.

The CDR3 loop is CASSLESSGRPDTQYF. The CDR3 coding sequence is TGTGCCAGCAGCTTAGAATCTAGCGGGAGACCAGATACGCAGTATTTT. The chain links TRBV7-2 to TRBJ2-3, with 10 nucleotides matching TRBD2. After removal of 1 base from V and 4 bases from J, the junction contained 5 bases not matched to a gene. Germline V CDR1 and CDR2: SGHTA, FQGNSA. The CDR3 spans 16 residues.

The V gene is TRBV29-1, the J gene TRBJ2-7; TRBD2 aligns across 7 bases. CDR1 and CDR2 from the germline V gene are SQVTM and ANQGSEA. The CDR3 is made up of 14 amino acids. The V and J ends lost 4 bases and 0 bases, in that order; junction bases with no gene match: 6. CDR3 protein: CSVGISGLSYEQYF. The CDR3 DNA reads TGCAGCGTTGGGATTAGCGGGCTCTCCTACGAGCAGTACTTC.

V and J are TRBV6-6 and TRBJ1-3; 7 bases map to TRBD1. V lost 5 bases, J lost 4 bases, and 8 bases stayed unmatched. This CDR3 spans 15 amino acids. In germline, CDR1 is MNHNY, CDR2 SVGAGI (reference sequence). The CDR3 spells CASSLDRPGGNTIYF. CDR3 in DNA: TGTGCCAGCAGTCTGGACAGGCCGGGGGGAAACACCATATATTTT.

CDR3 bases: TGCGCCAGCAGCCAATGGGGCGGGGGCACTGAAGCTTTCTTT. The encoded protein is CASSQWGGGTEAFF. This sequence joins TRBV4-3 and TRBJ1-1; TRBD1 might be the D (5 bases). This CDR3 is 14 amino acids long. The germline V gene encodes CDR1 LGHNA and CDR2 YSLEER. V was shortened by 2 bases and J by 4 bases, with 11 bases between the two germline ends.

The rearrangement joins TRBV30 to TRBJ1-4; D may be TRBD1 (6 bases). V was shortened by 2 bases and J by 0 bases, with 13 bases between the two germline ends. Germline V lookup: CDR1 GTSNPN, CDR2 SVGIG (reference sequence). The CDR3 totals 16 residues. The CDR3 spells CAWSISKGATNEKLFF. Here the CDR3 DNA reads TGTGCCTGGAGTATATCGAAGGGGGCAACTAATGAAAAACTGTTTTTT.

The CDR3 DNA follows: TGTGCCATCAGTGAGTCGACGAATTCCTACGAGCAGTACTTC. This sequence encodes CAISESTNSYEQYF. The J gene is TRBJ2-7, the V gene TRBV10-3; D call uncertain. CDR1 is ENHRY and CDR2 is SYGVKD in the germline V gene. V lost 0 bases, J lost 1 base, and 7 bases lay in between. This CDR3 has 14 amino acids.

This chain uses TRBV7-8 with TRBJ1-2; TRBD1 agrees at 7 bases. With 4 bases clipped from V and 4 bases from J, the junction kept 12 bases outside the gene matches. Germline V gene data show CDR1 as SGHVS and CDR2 as FQNEAQ. The CDR3 consists of 16 residues. Written as DNA, the CDR3 is TGTGCCAGCAGCTCATGGAACAGGGGATATAGCTATGGCTACACCTTC. This encodes CASSSWNRGYSYGYTF. Full variable domain (remainder filled in from reference TRBV7-8 and TRBJ1-2): GAGVSQSPRYKVAKRGQDVALRCDPISGHVSLFWYQQALGQGPEFLTYFQNEAQLDKSGLPSDRFFAERPEGSVSTLKIQRTQQEDSAVYLCASSSWNRGYSYGYTFGSGTRLTVV.

The J gene is TRBJ1-5, the V gene TRBV7-6; tentatively, D is TRBD1 (6 bases). CDR1 and CDR2 (germline): SGHVS, FNYEAQ. The V end was cut by 4 bases, the J end by 7 bases, with 14 bases between. The CDR3 contains 14 residues. The CDR3 protein is CASSSALGGQPQHF. For the CDR3, the DNA is TGTGCCAGCAGCTCAGCCTTGGGGGGCCAGCCCCAGCATTTT.

The chain joins TRBV6-6 to TRBJ2-7; D is undetermined. Germline V lookup: CDR1 MNHNY, CDR2 SVGAGI (reference sequence). Trimming left V 6 bases short and J 3 bases short, with 15 bases between. The CDR3 length is 14 residues. CDR3 in amino acids: CASSLNAEIYEQYF. CDR3 nucleotides: TGTGCCAGCAGCCTCAATGCGGAAATCTACGAGCAGTACTTC.